Following are 7 T cell receptor beta chains from one sample sequenced in a study of CD8 T cells in ankylosing spondylitis. The study, taken as a whole, reports: Several highly homologous variants formed a TCR beta motif that appeared characteristic of ankylosing spondylitis blood.

What these receptors recognize is not known. One entry per CDR3 protein, called by TCRdb with MiXCR from the 5' RACE reads. The sample comprises about 540,000 distinct CDR3 sequences, more than 9.5% of which are singletons, and about 6.8% rests with the top ten. Material: blood, either unsorted or a sorted T cell fraction (not recorded which). The receptor source for this set is a male donor with ankylosing spondylitis.

The chain carries TRBV12-3 or TRBV12-4 and TRBJ1-5; 7 bases map to TRBD1. CDR3 size: 16 residues. V was pared by 5 bases and J by 5 bases, with 12 bases of the junction left unmatched. The CDR3 region has the DNA TGTGCCAGCAGTCCCGGAGGGGGCCCTTCGGATCAGCCCCAGCATTTT. It yields the protein CASSPGGGPSDQPQHF.

This clonotype was seen at least ten times. The rearrangement joins TRBV6-6 to TRBJ2-7, with D perhaps being TRBD1 or TRBD2 (5 bases each). The CDR3 spans 13 residues. The V end lost 4 bases, the J end lost 6 bases, and 13 bases lay between the germline ends. Germline V lookup: CDR1 MNHNY, CDR2 SVGAGI (reference sequence). CDR3 loop: CASSSKGSGEQYF. CDR3 DNA sequence: TGTGCCAGCAGTTCCAAGGGGAGCGGCGAGCAGTACTTC.

The chain has TRBV4-2 and TRBJ2-5; possible D gene TRBD1, 5 bases. Trimming stripped 0 bases from V and 2 bases from J, with 10 bases between. In germline, CDR1 is LGHNA, CDR2 YNFKEQ. The length of the CDR3 is 15 residues. The CDR3 sequence is CASSQDWGRQETQYF. CDR3 coding DNA: TGTGCCAGCAGCCAAGATTGGGGCCGTCAAGAGACCCAGTACTTC.

This clonotype was counted only a few times. The rearrangement links TRBV6-4 to TRBJ2-3, with D unresolved. The V gene lost 0 bases and the J gene lost 0 bases, with 7 bases spanning the gap. This CDR3 region has 15 residues. CDR1 MRHNA and CDR2 SNTAGT come from the germline V gene. This chain's CDR3 is CASSDSYYSTDTQYF. The CDR3 region has the DNA TGTGCCAGCAGTGACTCCTACTATAGCACAGATACGCAGTATTTT.

V is TRBV10-3 and J is TRBJ2-7, with 15 bases lining up with TRBD2. The CDR3 sequence is 17 residues long. Germline V gene data show CDR1 as ENHRY and CDR2 as SYGVKD. The ends lost 7 bases at V and 0 bases at J; junction bases unmatched: 7. The CDR3 is CAINGTSGRFPSYEQYV. For the CDR3, the DNA is TGTGCCATCAATGGGACTAGCGGGAGGTTCCCCTCCTACGAGCAGTACGTC.

This clonotype has a handful of counts. This rearrangement joins TRBV18 to TRBJ2-3; 9 positions match TRBD2. The V segment lost 2 bases and the J segment 1 base; nucleotides outside the gene matches: 10. This CDR3 region has 18 residues. Germline lookup yields CDR1 KGHSH and CDR2 LQKENI. The CDR3, as DNA: TGTGCCAGCTCACCAGTGCGGGAGGGACGCTATGGCACAGATACGCAGTATTTT. Translating gives CASSPVREGRYGTDTQYF.

The chain couples TRBV14 to TRBJ2-7; the D is unclear. Germline CDR1 reads SGHDN; CDR2 reads FVKESK. This CDR3 is 14 amino acids long. Trimming left V 1 base short and J 3 bases short, with 10 bases between. The CDR3 is CASSQVDRFYEQYV. The CDR3 DNA follows: TGTGCCAGCAGCCAAGTGGATAGGTTCTACGAGCAGTACGTC.